This TCR beta chain was profiled in a study of response to subunit inactivated influenza vaccine. Study-level results: The authors suggested that every seasonal influenza vaccination recruits few new T cells.

Regarding this clonotype: Antigen unknown.

Trimming cost V 2 bases and J 0 bases, with 18 bases left between them. Germline V CDR1 and CDR2: LGHNA, YSLEER. The CDR3 is 18 residues long. TCRdb itself ran the RT-PCR reads through MiXCR, one entry per CDR3 protein. The table lists 700,000 to 900,000 distinct CDR3 sequences, roughly 20% of them singletons, with about a tenth in the top ten. This chain links TRBV4-3 with TRBJ2-3; D not certain. The sample was PBMCs from blood, taken around 5 days after vaccination. The TCR originated in a man between 45 and 60 years old who received an inactivated influenza vaccine. Written as DNA, the CDR3 is TGCGCCAGCAGCCAAAGGGCTACACAGACGTCTAGCACAGATACGCAGTATTTT. Translation gives CASSQRATQTSSTDTQYF.